The clone carrying this TCR beta chain has a count of ten or more. The sample comes from a study of low-dose radiotherapy and immunotherapy resistance in tumors. The germline V gene has CDR1 SGHAT and CDR2 FQDESV (reference sequence). The CDR3 has 14 amino acids. Deletions cut 1 base from V and 1 base from J, with 7 bases between. Gene-specific TRAV and TRBV primers were used for first-strand cDNA, covering alpha and beta chains. For amplifying TCRs, the PCR ran for around 20 cycles with Phusion, which was used together with a constant-region primer and the adapter on the V primers. TCRdb reprocessed the reads via MiXCR and lists one record per CDR3 protein. The sample includes 75,000 to 95,000 distinct CDR3 sequences, 20% to 25% of them seen just once. The time point here: after trial treatment. Treatment indicated: LDRT plus nivolumab, ipilimumab, low-dose cyclophosphamide and aspirin (RACIN trial).

The chain uses TRBV11-1 and TRBJ1-1, with unresolved D. Specimen: PBMCs, collected after low-dose radiotherapy plus immunotherapy. This sequence originates from a female donor with ovarian cancer. Here the CDR3 reads CASSLVQANTEAFF. DNA for the CDR3: TGTGCCAGCAGCTTAGTGCAGGCGAACACTGAAGCTTTCTTT.